These 20 T cell receptor beta chains came from one sample sequenced in a study of long-term antiretroviral therapy in people with HIV. Assay version v3.0 of immunoSEQ was used, and it was run at survey level. Profiled with immunoSEQ multiplex PCR; TCRdb holds only in-frame clones, not every one. The table records 14,000 or so clones, around 90% of them present only once. Here the sequenced sample was unsorted PBMCs, taken 6.2 years after starting antiretroviral therapy. These receptors were obtained from a man aged 35 to 55 with HIV.

The genes are TRBV9 and TRBJ2-3, with 11 bases matching TRBD2. V was clipped by 2 bases and J by 6 bases; unmatched bases: 2. Germline-derived CDR1 and CDR2 are SGDLS and YYNGEE. This CDR3 is 14 amino acids long. CDR3 DNA: TGTGCCAGCAGCGTTATAGCGGGAGGGGATACGCAGTATTTT. Translation gives CASSVIAGGDTQYF.

In its sample, this clone was seen once. The J gene is TRBJ2-7, the V gene TRBV11-3; the D gene is possibly TRBD2 (5 bases). Germline V gene lookup returns CDR1 SGHNT and CDR2 YENEEA. The CDR3 is made up of 16 amino acids. Between the trimmed V and J ends, which lost 4 bases and 2 bases, there was a span of 18 bases. The CDR3 DNA is TGTGCCAGCAGCTGGAACCGGAGGACGGGTCCCTACGAGCAGTACTTC. It yields the protein CASSWNRRTGPYEQYF.

CDR3 region: CASSPMTGLVEQYF. CDR3 bases: TGTGCCAGCAGCCCGATGACTGGACTAGTTGAGCAGTACTTC. The V call is TRBV5-4, the J call TRBJ2-7; TRBD2 agrees at 7 bases. The germline V gene encodes CDR1 SGHNT and CDR2 YYREEE (reference sequence). CDR3 length: 14 residues. V shed 4 bases, J shed 7 bases, and the junction held 11 bases outside the gene matches.

The chain has TRBV30 and TRBJ2-7; 8 bases match TRBD2. The length of the CDR3 is 16 residues. V was pared by 2 bases and J by 5 bases, with 14 bases of the junction left unmatched. Germline CDR1 and CDR2: GTSNPN and SVGIG (reference sequence). CDR3 loop: CAWSTPGLVRWDEQYF. The CDR3 coding sequence is TGTGCCTGGAGTACCCCGGGACTAGTTCGGTGGGACGAGCAGTACTTC.

This clone showed up just a few times. The chain carries TRBV7-9 and TRBJ2-1; D is undetermined. The CDR3 spans 12 residues. V was shortened by 2 bases and J by 4 bases, with 3 bases between the two germline ends. Germline loops: CDR1 SEHNR, CDR2 FQNEAQ (reference sequence). The CDR3 coding sequence is TGTGCCAGCAGCTTATCATACAATGAGCAGTTCTTC. This sequence encodes CASSLSYNEQFF. The full variable domain, completed using reference TRBV7-9 and TRBJ2-1, is DTGVSQNPRHKITKRGQNVTFRCDPISEHNRLYWYRQTLGQGPEFLTYFQNEAQLEKSRLLSDRFSAERPKGSFSTLEIQRTEQGDSAMYLCASSLSYNEQFFGPGTRLTVL.

The J gene is TRBJ2-2, the V gene TRBV9; tentatively, D is TRBD1 or TRBD2 (5 bases each). The germline V gene has CDR1 SGDLS and CDR2 YYNGEE. This CDR3 has 14 amino acids. Trimming cost V 0 bases and J 7 bases, with 10 bases left between them. For the CDR3, the DNA is TGTGCCAGCAGCGTAGATGGGGCGGGCGGGGAGCTGTTTTTT. Translated, it gives CASSVDGAGGELFF.

The chain links TRBV30 to TRBJ2-7; 9 nucleotides align to TRBD1. Germline V gene lookup returns CDR1 GTSNPN and CDR2 SVGIG (reference sequence). With 0 bases clipped from V and 2 bases from J, the junction kept 8 bases outside the gene matches. The CDR3 runs to 16 residues. Here the CDR3 reads CAWSVRGTGNPYEQYF. The CDR3 DNA reads as TGTGCCTGGAGTGTAAGGGGGACAGGGAACCCCTACGAGCAGTACTTC.

V usage is TRBV14 and J usage is TRBJ1-2, with D hard to call. Looked up from germline, CDR1 is SGHDN and CDR2 is FVKESK. The CDR3 runs to 15 residues. V lost 3 bases and J lost 1, with 12 bases in between. CDR3 loop: CASSHYSWGNYGYTF. The CDR3 DNA is TGTGCCAGCAGCCATTATTCGTGGGGTAACTATGGCTACACCTTC.

Concerning this clone: A junction end diverges from the germline sequence, so it may reflect a read error. The V and J genes are TRBV7-7 and TRBJ2-1; TRBD1 aligns across 8 bases. The CDR3 runs to 15 residues. Germline V gene sequence: CDR1 SSHAT, CDR2 FNYEAQ (reference sequence). This chain's CDR3 is CASSTGQGPYNEQFF. The CDR3 DNA is TGTGCTAGCAGCACAGGACAGGGACCCTACAATGAGCAGTTCTTC. The full variable domain, its missing parts supplied by reference TRBV7-7 and TRBJ2-1, is GAGVSQSPRYKVTKRGQDVTLRCDPISSHATLYWYQQALGQGPEFLTYFNYEAQPDKSGLPSDRFSAERPEGSISTLTIQRTEQRDSAMYRCASSTGQGPYNEQFFGPGTRLTVL.

The chain links TRBV2 to TRBJ2-1, with TRBD1 matching over 7 bases. The CDR3 contains 16 residues. J gave up 0 bases and V 7 bases, and 9 bases lay outside the gene matches. Germline CDR1 is SNHLY and CDR2 is FYNNEI. The CDR3 nucleotides read TGTGCCAGCAAAGGACCGGGACAGAGCTCCTACAATGAGCAGTTCTTC. Its translation is CASKGPGQSSYNEQFF.

This sequence joins TRBV2 and TRBJ2-7; D remains ambiguous. Germline V CDR1 and CDR2: SNHLY, FYNNEI. With 7 bases removed from V and 7 bases from J, the gap between germline ends came to 20 bases. The CDR3 loop spans 14 amino acids. The CDR3 region is CASTRGNSGLEQYF. The DNA for the CDR3 is TGTGCCAGCACCCGAGGAAACTCTGGTTTGGAGCAGTACTTC. Using reference TRBV2 and TRBJ2-7 for the parts outside the CDR3, the full variable domain is EPEVTQTPSHQVTQMGQEVILRCVPISNHLYFYWYRQILGQKVEFLVSFYNNEISEKSEIFDDQFSVERPDGSNFTLKIRSTKLEDSAMYFCASTRGNSGLEQYFGPGTRLTVT.

The chain is built from TRBV5-4 and TRBJ2-7; 7 bases map to TRBD1. J gave up 4 bases and V 3 bases, and 4 bases lay outside the gene matches. This CDR3 is built from 13 residues. Germline V lookup: CDR1 SGHNT, CDR2 YYREEE (reference sequence). CDR3 sequence (DNA): TGTGCCAGCAGCTCTCCGGGACAGTACGAGCAGTACTTC. This encodes CASSSPGQYEQYF. Combining the CDR3 with reference TRBV5-4 and TRBJ2-7 gives the whole variable domain ETGVTQSPTHLIKTRGQQVTLRCSSQSGHNTVSWYQQALGQGPQFIFQYYREEENGRGNFPPRFSGLQFPNYSSELNVNALELDDSALYLCASSSPGQYEQYFGPGTRLTVT.

The V call is TRBV5-1, the J call TRBJ2-5, with D possibly being TRBD1 (5 bases). The V and J ends lost 4 bases and 5 bases respectively, with 15 bases between them. The CDR3 runs 14 residues. The V gene's germline CDR1 is SGHRS and CDR2 YFSETQ. CDR3 DNA: TGCGCCAGCAGCGAAAGCAGGGCTCGGGAGACCCAGTACTTC. It translates to CASSESRARETQYF.

V usage is TRBV27 and J usage is TRBJ2-2; a possible D gene is TRBD2 (6 bases). The V gene's germline CDR1 is MNHEY and CDR2 SMNVEV (reference sequence). Trimming removed 6 bases at V and 2 bases at J, with 7 bases between. The CDR3 spans 13 residues. CDR3 coding DNA: TGTGCCAGCAGAGGGACTAACACCGGGGAGCTGTTTTTT. The encoded protein is CASRGTNTGELFF.

This chain joins TRBV27 and TRBJ2-7; tentative D call: TRBD2 (5 bases). Trimming cost V 2 bases and J 3 bases, with 11 bases left between them. This CDR3 has 14 residues. Germline V lookup: CDR1 MNHEY, CDR2 SMNVEV (reference sequence). The CDR3 DNA reads as TGTGCCAGCAGTTTACGGGGAAGTGGCTACGAGCAGTACTTC. Translated: CASSLRGSGYEQYF.

This clone was counted a single time. This chain connects TRBV30 to TRBJ2-7; 8 bases align to TRBD2. V lost 3 bases to trimming and J lost 1 base; unmatched junction nucleotides: 5. This CDR3 contains 14 residues. Germline CDR1 reads GTSNPN; CDR2 reads SVGIG (reference sequence). CDR3 coding DNA: TGTGCCTGGAGGCCACTAGCGGCGTCCTACGAGCAGTACTTC. Amino acid sequence: CAWRPLAASYEQYF.

This rearrangement joins TRBV19 to TRBJ2-2; D call uncertain. Germline CDR1 LNHDA, CDR2 SQIVND (reference sequence). This CDR3 has 16 amino acids. Trimming removed 4 bases from V and 0 bases from J, with 12 bases in between. The CDR3 DNA sequence: TGTGCCAGTAGTAGTTTTGGGAAAACGAACACCGGGGAGCTGTTTTTT. This gives the protein CASSSFGKTNTGELFF.

V gene TRBV28 combines with J gene TRBJ1-4; possible D gene TRBD1, 6 bases. Germline V lookup: CDR1 MDHEN, CDR2 SYDVKM. Trimming took 1 base from V and 3 from J, leaving 12 bases between them. This CDR3 has 16 residues. The CDR3 DNA reads TGTGCCAGCAGTTTATCGGGGGCTATGGCTAATGAAAAACTGTTTTTT. Its translation: CASSLSGAMANEKLFF.

The rearrangement uses TRBV21-1 and TRBJ2-4; the table gives TRBD1 as D, unverified against the DNA. TRBV21-1 is a pseudogene locus. This CDR3 has 12 amino acids. The CDR3 loop is CASSKAAGPQYF. The CDR3 nucleotides read TGTGCCAGCAGCAAAGCGGCAGGGCCTCAGTACTTC.

The chain carries TRBV7-8 and TRBJ2-7; D gene ambiguous. Germline CDR1 reads SGHVS; CDR2 reads FQNEAQ. The CDR3 loop spans 15 amino acids. Trimming took 0 bases from V and 5 from J, leaving 14 bases between them. The CDR3 DNA reads as TGTGCCAGCAGCTTAGCACCGACTGATACCGACGAGCAGTACTTC. Amino acid sequence: CASSLAPTDTDEQYF.